The present TCR beta chain was sequenced within a study of T cell changes during pregnancy in multiple sclerosis. V lost 6 bases to trimming and J lost 0 bases, with 12 bases between them. There are 15 residues in the CDR3. Germline V lookup: CDR1 LNHDA, CDR2 SQIVND (reference sequence). The assay was immunoSEQ multiplex PCR, and TCRdb's table has in-frame clones only and misses some. This sample yields tens of thousands of clones, of which nearly 90% are seen a single time; 0.45% to 0.6% belongs to the top ten. The receptor comes from a female donor with multiple sclerosis, enrolled in a pregnancy study. The chain combines TRBV19 with TRBJ2-1; no clear D gene. The input for sequencing was CD4+ T cells from peripheral blood mononuclear cells, taken in the first trimester of pregnancy. CDR3 bases: TGTGCCAGTAGGGAGTTGGGTAGCTCCTACAATGAGCAGTTCTTC. Its protein product is CASRELGSSYNEQFF.